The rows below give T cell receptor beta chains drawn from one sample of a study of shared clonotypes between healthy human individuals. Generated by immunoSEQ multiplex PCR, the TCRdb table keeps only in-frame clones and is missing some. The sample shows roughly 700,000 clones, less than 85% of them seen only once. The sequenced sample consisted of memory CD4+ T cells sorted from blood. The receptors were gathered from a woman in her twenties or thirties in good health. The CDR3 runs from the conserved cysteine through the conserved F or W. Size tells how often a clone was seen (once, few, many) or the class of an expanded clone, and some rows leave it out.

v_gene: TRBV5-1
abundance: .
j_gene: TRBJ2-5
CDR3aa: CASSLASGTVETQYF

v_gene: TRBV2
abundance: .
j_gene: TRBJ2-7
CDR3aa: CASRDAHRGLAGAHEQYF

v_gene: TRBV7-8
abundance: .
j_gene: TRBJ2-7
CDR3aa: CASSPRISSYEQYF

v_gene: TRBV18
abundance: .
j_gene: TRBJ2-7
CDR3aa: CASSEDRREQYF

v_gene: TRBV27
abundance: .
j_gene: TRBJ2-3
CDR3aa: CASSSPSDTQYF

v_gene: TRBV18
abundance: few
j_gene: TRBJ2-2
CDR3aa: CASSPVQDTGELFF

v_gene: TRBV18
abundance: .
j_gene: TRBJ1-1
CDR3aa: CASSPGVNTEAFF

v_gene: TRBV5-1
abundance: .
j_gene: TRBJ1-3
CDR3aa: CASSLGWRSGNTIYF

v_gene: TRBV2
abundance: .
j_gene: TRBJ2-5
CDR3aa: CASSSQETQYF

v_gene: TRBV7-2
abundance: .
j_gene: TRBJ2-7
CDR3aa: CASSTSGKPYEQYF

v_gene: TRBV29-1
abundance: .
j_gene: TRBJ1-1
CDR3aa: CSGTVPGIGTEAFF

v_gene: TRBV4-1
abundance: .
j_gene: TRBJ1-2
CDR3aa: CASSQVATGVNYGYTF

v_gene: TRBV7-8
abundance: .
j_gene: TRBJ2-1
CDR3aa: CASSFSIGTRHNEQFF